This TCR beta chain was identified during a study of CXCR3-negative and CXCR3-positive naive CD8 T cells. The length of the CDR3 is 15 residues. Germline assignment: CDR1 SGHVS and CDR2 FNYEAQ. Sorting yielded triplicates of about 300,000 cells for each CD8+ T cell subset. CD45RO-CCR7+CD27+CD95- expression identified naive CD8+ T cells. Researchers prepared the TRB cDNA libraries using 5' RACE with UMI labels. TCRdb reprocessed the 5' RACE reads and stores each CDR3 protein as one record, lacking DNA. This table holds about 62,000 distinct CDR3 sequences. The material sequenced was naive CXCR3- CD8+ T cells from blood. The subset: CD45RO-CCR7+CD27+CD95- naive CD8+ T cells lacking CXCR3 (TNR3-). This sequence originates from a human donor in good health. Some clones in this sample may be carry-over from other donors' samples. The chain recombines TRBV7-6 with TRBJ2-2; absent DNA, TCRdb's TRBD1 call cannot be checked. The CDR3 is CASSFGQGLTRELFF.